One sample yielded the 5 T cell receptor beta chains listed below, sequenced in a study of cytomegalovirus exposure and HLA in healthy donors. A multiplex PCR was run with 60 Vbeta primers and 13 Jbeta primers. Sequenced by immunoSEQ multiplex PCR; TCRdb stores in-frame clones only, minus some. The table has 150,000 to 200,000 clones, over 60% seen once. Material for sequencing was PBMCs. These receptors came from a man aged 35-49 years in good health and CMV-seropositive.

The V and J genes are TRBV5-5 and TRBJ2-1; weak D call: TRBD2 (5 bases). The CDR3 sequence is 14 residues long. Germline CDR1 and CDR2: SGHKS and YYEKEE (reference sequence). V gave up 0 bases and J gave up 6 bases, with 10 bases separating them. The CDR3 DNA sequence: TGTGCCAGCAGCTTGGCGCGGGTAGGCAATGAGCAGTTCTTC. This translates into CASSLARVGNEQFF.

The chain links TRBV7-9 to TRBJ2-1; D perhaps matches TRBD1 (6 bases). Per the germline V gene, CDR1 is SEHNR and CDR2 is FQNEAQ (reference sequence). This CDR3 region has 14 residues. Trimming shortened V by 5 bases and J by 8 bases, and 16 bases separated the two germline ends. The CDR3 bases are TGTGCCAGCAGCCAAGTACAGGGTATTCATGAGCAGTTCTTC. It translates to CASSQVQGIHEQFF.

The V gene is TRBV27, the J gene TRBJ2-2; TRBD2 aligns across 9 bases. The V segment lost 6 bases and the J segment 6 bases; nucleotides outside the gene matches: 11. Germline V gene data show CDR1 as MNHEY and CDR2 as SMNVEV (reference sequence). The CDR3 runs to 16 residues. The CDR3 sequence is CASSAGGPHYPGELFF. The CDR3 DNA is TGTGCCAGCAGCGCGGGAGGGCCACATTATCCCGGGGAGCTGTTTTTT.

The J gene is TRBJ2-7, the V gene TRBV27; TRBD2 is a possible D gene (7 bases). Between the trimmed V and J ends, which lost 6 bases and 12 bases, there was a span of 21 bases. From germline, CDR1 is MNHEY and CDR2 SMNVEV (reference sequence). The CDR3 runs to 13 residues. The DNA for the CDR3 is TGTGCCAGCAGAACAGACTTCGGGGGGCGCCGGTACTTC. It is translated as CASRTDFGGRRYF.

The rearrangement links TRBV4-2 to TRBJ2-5; 12 positions match TRBD2. CDR1 is LGHNA, CDR2 YNFKEQ, per germline. With V trimmed by 0 bases and J by 9 bases, 14 bases remained unmatched. This CDR3 comprises 18 residues. In DNA form, the CDR3 reads TGTGCCAGCAGCCAAGAGGGTCTAGCGGGAGGGATAGAGACGGCCCAGTACTTC. Translated: CASSQEGLAGGIETAQYF.